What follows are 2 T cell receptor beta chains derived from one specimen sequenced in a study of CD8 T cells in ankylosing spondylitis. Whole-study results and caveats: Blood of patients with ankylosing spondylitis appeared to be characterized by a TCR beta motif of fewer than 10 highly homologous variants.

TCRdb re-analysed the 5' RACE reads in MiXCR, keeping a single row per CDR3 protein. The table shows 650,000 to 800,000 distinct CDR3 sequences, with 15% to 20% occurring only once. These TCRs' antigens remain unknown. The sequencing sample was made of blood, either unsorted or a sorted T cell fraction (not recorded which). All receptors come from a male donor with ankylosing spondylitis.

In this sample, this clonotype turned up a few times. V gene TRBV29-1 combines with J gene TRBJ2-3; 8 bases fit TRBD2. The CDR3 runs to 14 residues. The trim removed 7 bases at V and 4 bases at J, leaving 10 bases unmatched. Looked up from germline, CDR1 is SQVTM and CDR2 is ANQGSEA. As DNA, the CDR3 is TGCAGCGGAAAGGGACTAGTCCGCGCAGATACGCAGTATTTT. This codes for CSGKGLVRADTQYF.

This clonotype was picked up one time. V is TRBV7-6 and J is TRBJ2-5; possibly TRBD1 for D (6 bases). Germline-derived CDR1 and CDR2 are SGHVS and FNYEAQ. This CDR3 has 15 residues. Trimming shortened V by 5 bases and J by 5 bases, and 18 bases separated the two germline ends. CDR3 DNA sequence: TGTGCCAGCAGCCCCAATTACAGGGTCCGGGAGACCCAGTACTTC. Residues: CASSPNYRVRETQYF.